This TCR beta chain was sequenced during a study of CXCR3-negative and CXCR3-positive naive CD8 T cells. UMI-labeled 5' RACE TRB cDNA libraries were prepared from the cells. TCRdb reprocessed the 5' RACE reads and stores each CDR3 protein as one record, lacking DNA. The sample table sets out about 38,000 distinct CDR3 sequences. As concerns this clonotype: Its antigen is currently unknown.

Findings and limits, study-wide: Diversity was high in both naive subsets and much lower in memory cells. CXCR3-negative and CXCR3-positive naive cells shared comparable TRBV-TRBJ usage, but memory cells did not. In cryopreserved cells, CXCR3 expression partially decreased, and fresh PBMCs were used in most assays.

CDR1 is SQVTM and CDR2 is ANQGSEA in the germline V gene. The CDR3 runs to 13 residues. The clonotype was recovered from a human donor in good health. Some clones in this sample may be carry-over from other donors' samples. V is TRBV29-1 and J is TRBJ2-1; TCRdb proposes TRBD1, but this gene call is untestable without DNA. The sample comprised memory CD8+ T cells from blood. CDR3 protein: CSVETGFHNEQFF.